The present T cell receptor beta chain was sequenced within a study of T cells in Graves' hyperthyroidism and ophthalmopathy. The CDR3 spans 14 residues. The germline V and J ends were trimmed by 6 bases and 2 bases, with 16 bases remaining between them. The germline V gene has CDR1 DFQATT and CDR2 SNEGSKA (reference sequence). This clonotype was counted once. The antigen is undetermined. The CDR3 does not end in the conserved phenylalanine or tryptophan, so this is likely a read error. It was uncontrolled infection, other autoimmune disease, pregnancy or lactation that excluded patients. The authors obtained PBMCs from roughly 9.7 ml of fresh peripheral blood. Amplification targeted TCR beta CDR3 regions from RNA transcripts. Initially, a first-round RT-PCR of the TCR CDR3 employed the HTBI primer set. One entry per CDR3 protein, called by TCRdb with MiXCR from the multiplex PCR reads. Among roughly 640,000 distinct CDR3 sequences listed, 16% were seen once.

Notes on the study in general: Blood also showed most of the thyroid clonotypes that were expanded above 0.001.

The chain carries TRBV20-1 and TRBJ1-2; possibly TRBD1 for D (6 bases). The source is a middle-aged woman with Graves' ophthalmopathy. The sequenced sample consisted of blood. The CDR3 DNA follows: TGCAGTGCAACCCCTCAGGGGATCAACTATGGCTACACCCTC. Amino acid sequence: CSATPQGINYGYTL.